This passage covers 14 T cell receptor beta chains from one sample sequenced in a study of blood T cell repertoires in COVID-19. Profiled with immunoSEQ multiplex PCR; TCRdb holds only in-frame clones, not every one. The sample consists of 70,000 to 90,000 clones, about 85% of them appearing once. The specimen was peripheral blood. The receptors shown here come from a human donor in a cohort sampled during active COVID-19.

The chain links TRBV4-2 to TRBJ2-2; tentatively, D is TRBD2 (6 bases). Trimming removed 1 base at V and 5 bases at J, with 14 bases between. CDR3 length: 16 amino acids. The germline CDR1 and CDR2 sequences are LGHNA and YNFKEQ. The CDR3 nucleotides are TGTGCCAGCAGCCAAGCGCCGGCTAGCGTTACCGGGGAGCTGTTTTTT. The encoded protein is CASSQAPASVTGELFF.

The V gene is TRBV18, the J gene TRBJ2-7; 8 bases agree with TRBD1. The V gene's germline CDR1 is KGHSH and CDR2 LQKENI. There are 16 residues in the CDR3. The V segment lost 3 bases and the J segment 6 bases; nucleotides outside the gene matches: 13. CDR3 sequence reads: CASSPYLGQGGGEQYF. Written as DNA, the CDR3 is TGTGCCAGCTCACCCTATCTCGGACAGGGTGGAGGCGAGCAGTACTTC.

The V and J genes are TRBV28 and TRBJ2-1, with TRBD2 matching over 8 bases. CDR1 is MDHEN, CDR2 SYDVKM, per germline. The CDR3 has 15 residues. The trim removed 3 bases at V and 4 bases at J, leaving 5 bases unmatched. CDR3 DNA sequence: TGTGCCAGCAGTTTCTCCCGGGGGGGTTACAATGAGCAGTTCTTC. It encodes CASSFSRGGYNEQFF.

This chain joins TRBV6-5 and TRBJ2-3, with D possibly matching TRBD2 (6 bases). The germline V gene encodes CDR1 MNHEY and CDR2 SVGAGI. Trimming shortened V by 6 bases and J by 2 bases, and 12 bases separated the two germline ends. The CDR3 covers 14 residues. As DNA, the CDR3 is TGTGCCAGCAGCTGGGACTCCTCCACAGATACGCAGTATTTT. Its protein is CASSWDSSTDTQYF.

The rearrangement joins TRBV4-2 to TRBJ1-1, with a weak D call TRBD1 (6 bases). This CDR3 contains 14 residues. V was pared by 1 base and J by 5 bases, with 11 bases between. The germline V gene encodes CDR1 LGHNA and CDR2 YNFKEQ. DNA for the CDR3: TGTGCCAGCAGCCAAGGATCAGGGGTAACTGAAGCTTTCTTT. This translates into CASSQGSGVTEAFF.

For the CDR3, the DNA is TGTGCCAGCAGTGAGGGACTAGCGGGAGCAATAGATACGCAGTATTTT. Translated: CASSEGLAGAIDTQYF. This sequence joins TRBV25-1 and TRBJ2-3; 14 bases agree with TRBD2. The germline CDR1 and CDR2 sequences are MGHDK and SYGVNS. Trimming at V came to 3 bases and at J to 5 bases, leaving 4 bases not matched to a gene. The length of the CDR3 is 16 residues.

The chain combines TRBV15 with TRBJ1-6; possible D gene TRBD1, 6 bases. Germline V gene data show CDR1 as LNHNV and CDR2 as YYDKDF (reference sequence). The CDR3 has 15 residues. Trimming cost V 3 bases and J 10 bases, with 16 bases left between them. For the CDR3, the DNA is TGTGCCACCAGCAGGGCCAACAGGGCAAGCTCACCCCTCCACTTT. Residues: CATSRANRASSPLHF.

The CDR3 region has the DNA TGTGCCAGCAGCCCCGGCAGGGAAGATCAGCCCCAGCATTTT. Translated: CASSPGREDQPQHF. J is TRBJ1-5 and V is TRBV4-2; TRBD1 might be the D (5 bases). Trimming removed 4 bases at V and 5 bases at J, with 12 bases between. The CDR3 consists of 14 residues. Per the germline V gene, CDR1 is LGHNA and CDR2 is YNFKEQ.

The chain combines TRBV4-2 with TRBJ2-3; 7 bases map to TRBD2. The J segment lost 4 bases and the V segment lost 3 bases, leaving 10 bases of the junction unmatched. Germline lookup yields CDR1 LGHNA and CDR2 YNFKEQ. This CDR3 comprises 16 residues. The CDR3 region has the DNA TGTGCCAGCAGCCAGCAGAGCGGGATGGCGTCAGATACGCAGTATTTT. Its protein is CASSQQSGMASDTQYF.

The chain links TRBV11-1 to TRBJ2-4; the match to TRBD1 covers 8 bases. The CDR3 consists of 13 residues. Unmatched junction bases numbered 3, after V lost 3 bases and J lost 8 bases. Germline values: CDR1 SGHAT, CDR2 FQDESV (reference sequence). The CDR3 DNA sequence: TGTGCCAGCAGCTTGGACAGGGTCGACATTCAGTACTTC. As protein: CASSLDRVDIQYF. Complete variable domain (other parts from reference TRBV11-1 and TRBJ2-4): EAEVAQSPRYKITEKSQAVAFWCDPISGHATLYWYRQILGQGPELLVQFQDESVVDDSQLPKDRFSAERLKGVDSTLKIQPAELGDSAMYLCASSLDRVDIQYFGAGTRLSVL.

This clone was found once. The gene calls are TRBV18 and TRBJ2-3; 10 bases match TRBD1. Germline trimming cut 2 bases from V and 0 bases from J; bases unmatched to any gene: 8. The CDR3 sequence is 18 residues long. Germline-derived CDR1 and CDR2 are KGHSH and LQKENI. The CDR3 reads CASSPGTGAIPSTDTQYF. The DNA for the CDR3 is TGTGCCAGCTCACCAGGGACAGGGGCTATACCAAGCACAGATACGCAGTATTTT.

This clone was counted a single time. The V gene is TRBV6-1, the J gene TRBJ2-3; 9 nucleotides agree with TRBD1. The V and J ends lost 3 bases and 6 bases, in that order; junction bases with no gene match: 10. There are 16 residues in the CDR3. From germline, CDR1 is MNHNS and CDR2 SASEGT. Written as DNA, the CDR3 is TGTGCCAGCAGTGAGCCGGGACAGGGTGTTAGGGATACGCAGTATTTT. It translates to CASSEPGQGVRDTQYF.

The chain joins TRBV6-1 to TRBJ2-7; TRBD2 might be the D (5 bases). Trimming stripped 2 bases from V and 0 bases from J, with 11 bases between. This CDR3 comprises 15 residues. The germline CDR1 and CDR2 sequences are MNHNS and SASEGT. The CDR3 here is CASSERADSSYEQYF. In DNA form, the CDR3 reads TGTGCCAGCAGTGAACGAGCGGACTCCTCCTACGAGCAGTACTTC.

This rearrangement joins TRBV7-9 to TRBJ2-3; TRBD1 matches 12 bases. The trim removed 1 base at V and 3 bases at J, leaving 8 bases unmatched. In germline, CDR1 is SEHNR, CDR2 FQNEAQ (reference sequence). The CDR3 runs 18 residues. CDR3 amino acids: CASSLVGQGAEWTDTQYF. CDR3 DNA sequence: TGTGCCAGCAGCTTAGTGGGACAGGGGGCGGAATGGACAGATACGCAGTATTTT.